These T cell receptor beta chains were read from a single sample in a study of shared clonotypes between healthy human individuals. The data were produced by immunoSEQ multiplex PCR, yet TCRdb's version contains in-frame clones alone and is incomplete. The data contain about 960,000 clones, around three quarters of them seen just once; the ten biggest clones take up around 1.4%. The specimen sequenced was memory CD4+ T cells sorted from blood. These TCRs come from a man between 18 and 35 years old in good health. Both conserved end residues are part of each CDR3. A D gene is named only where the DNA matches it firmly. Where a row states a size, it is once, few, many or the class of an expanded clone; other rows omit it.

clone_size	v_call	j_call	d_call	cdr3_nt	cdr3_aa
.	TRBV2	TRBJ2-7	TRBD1	TGTGCCAGCAGTAGACAGGGGGCGGGAGAGCAGTACTTC	CASSRQGAGEQYF
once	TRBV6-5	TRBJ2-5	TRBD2	TGTGCCAGCAGAACCGGACTAGCGGCTTCCCAGTACTTC	CASRTGLAASQYF
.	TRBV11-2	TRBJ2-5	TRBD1	TGTGCCAGCAGCCGACAGGGGGTCGAGACCCAGTACTTC	CASSRQGVETQYF
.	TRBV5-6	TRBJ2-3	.	TGTGCCAGCAGCCATGGGCTCTCCACAGATACGCAGTATTTT	CASSHGLSTDTQYF
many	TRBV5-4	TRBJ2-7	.	TGTGCCAGCAGCCACGGACAGACCTACGAGCAGTACTTC	CASSHGQTYEQYF
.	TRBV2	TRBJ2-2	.	TGTGCCAGCAGTGCTTTGGGCCGGGAGCTGTTTTTT	CASSALGRELFF
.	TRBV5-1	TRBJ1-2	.	TGCGCCAGCAGCTTGGATCAAGGTGATGGCTACACCTTC	CASSLDQGDGYTF
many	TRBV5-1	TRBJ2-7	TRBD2	TGCGCCAGCAGCTTGGTAGCTAGCGGAACCTACGAGCAGTACTTC	CASSLVASGTYEQYF
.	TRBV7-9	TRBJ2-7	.	TGTGCCAGCAGCTTGGCAGGGAACCCCTACGAGCAGTACTTC	CASSLAGNPYEQYF
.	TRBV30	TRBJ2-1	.	TGTGCCTGGACCTCCCGGGCCTACAATGAGCAGTTCTTC	CAWTSRAYNEQFF
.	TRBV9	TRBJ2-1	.	TGTGCCAGCAGCGGTAGCCGGGGCCGGCCACACAATGAGCAGTTCTTC	CASSGSRGRPHNEQFF
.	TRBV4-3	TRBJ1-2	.	TGCGCCAGCAGCCAAGTTGGGGGGAATGGCTACACCTTC	CASSQVGGNGYTF
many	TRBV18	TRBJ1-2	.	TGTGCCAGCTCACCGGGGGCCGTATATGGCTACACCTTC	CASSPGAVYGYTF
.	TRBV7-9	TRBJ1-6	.	TGTGCCAGCAGCTTTACAGATTTTAATTCACCCCTCCACTTT	CASSFTDFNSPLHF
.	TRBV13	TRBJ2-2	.	TGTGCCAGCAGCCCCCAGCGGACCGGGGAGCTGTTTTTT	CASSPQRTGELFF
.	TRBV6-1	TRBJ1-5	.	TGTGCCAGCAGTGAATCAGGGGGCAATCAGCCCCAGCATTTT	CASSESGGNQPQHF
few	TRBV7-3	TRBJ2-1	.	TGTGCCAGCAGCTTAGGGACGAGCTCCTACAATGAGCAGTTCTTC	CASSLGTSSYNEQFF
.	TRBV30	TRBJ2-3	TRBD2	TGTGCCTGGAGTCCCGGGACTAGCGGGATCACAGATACGCAGTATTTT	CAWSPGTSGITDTQYF
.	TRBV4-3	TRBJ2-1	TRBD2	TGCGCCAGCAGCCAAGCAGCTAGCGGCAGCTCCTACAATGAGCAGTTCTTC	CASSQAASGSSYNEQFF
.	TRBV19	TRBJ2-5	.	TGTGCCAGTAGTATCTGGGGAAAAGAGACCCAGTACTTC	CASSIWGKETQYF
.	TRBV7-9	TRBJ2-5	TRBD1	TGTGCCAGCAGCTTAATGACAGGGGGAGAGACCCAGTACTTC	CASSLMTGGETQYF
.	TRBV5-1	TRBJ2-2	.	TGCGCCAGCAGCGCCCTAGGATACGCGAACACCGGGGAGCTGTTTTTT	CASSALGYANTGELFF
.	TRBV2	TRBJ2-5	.	TGTGCCACCAGCAGGGGGGTCACGGAGGGCAGCGGTGAGACCCAGTACTTC	CATSRGVTEGSGETQYF
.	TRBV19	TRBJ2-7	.	TGTGCCAGTAGTATGGTAGGCAGCTCCTACGAGCAGTACTTC	CASSMVGSSYEQYF
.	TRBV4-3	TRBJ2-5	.	TGCGCCAGCAGCCAAAATTTCCGGGGCCAAGAGACCCAGTACTTC	CASSQNFRGQETQYF
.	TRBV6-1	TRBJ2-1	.	TGTGCCAGCAGTGTAGGGCGGGGAGCACCCAATGAGCAGTTCTTC	CASSVGRGAPNEQFF
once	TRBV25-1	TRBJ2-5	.	TGTGCCAGCAGTGAATTGGGCAGAAAACAAGAGACCCAGTACTTC	CASSELGRKQETQYF
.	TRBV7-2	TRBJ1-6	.	TGTGCCAGCAGCCCCGGGGGCGGGGTAGGATCACCCCTCCACTTT	CASSPGGGVGSPLHF